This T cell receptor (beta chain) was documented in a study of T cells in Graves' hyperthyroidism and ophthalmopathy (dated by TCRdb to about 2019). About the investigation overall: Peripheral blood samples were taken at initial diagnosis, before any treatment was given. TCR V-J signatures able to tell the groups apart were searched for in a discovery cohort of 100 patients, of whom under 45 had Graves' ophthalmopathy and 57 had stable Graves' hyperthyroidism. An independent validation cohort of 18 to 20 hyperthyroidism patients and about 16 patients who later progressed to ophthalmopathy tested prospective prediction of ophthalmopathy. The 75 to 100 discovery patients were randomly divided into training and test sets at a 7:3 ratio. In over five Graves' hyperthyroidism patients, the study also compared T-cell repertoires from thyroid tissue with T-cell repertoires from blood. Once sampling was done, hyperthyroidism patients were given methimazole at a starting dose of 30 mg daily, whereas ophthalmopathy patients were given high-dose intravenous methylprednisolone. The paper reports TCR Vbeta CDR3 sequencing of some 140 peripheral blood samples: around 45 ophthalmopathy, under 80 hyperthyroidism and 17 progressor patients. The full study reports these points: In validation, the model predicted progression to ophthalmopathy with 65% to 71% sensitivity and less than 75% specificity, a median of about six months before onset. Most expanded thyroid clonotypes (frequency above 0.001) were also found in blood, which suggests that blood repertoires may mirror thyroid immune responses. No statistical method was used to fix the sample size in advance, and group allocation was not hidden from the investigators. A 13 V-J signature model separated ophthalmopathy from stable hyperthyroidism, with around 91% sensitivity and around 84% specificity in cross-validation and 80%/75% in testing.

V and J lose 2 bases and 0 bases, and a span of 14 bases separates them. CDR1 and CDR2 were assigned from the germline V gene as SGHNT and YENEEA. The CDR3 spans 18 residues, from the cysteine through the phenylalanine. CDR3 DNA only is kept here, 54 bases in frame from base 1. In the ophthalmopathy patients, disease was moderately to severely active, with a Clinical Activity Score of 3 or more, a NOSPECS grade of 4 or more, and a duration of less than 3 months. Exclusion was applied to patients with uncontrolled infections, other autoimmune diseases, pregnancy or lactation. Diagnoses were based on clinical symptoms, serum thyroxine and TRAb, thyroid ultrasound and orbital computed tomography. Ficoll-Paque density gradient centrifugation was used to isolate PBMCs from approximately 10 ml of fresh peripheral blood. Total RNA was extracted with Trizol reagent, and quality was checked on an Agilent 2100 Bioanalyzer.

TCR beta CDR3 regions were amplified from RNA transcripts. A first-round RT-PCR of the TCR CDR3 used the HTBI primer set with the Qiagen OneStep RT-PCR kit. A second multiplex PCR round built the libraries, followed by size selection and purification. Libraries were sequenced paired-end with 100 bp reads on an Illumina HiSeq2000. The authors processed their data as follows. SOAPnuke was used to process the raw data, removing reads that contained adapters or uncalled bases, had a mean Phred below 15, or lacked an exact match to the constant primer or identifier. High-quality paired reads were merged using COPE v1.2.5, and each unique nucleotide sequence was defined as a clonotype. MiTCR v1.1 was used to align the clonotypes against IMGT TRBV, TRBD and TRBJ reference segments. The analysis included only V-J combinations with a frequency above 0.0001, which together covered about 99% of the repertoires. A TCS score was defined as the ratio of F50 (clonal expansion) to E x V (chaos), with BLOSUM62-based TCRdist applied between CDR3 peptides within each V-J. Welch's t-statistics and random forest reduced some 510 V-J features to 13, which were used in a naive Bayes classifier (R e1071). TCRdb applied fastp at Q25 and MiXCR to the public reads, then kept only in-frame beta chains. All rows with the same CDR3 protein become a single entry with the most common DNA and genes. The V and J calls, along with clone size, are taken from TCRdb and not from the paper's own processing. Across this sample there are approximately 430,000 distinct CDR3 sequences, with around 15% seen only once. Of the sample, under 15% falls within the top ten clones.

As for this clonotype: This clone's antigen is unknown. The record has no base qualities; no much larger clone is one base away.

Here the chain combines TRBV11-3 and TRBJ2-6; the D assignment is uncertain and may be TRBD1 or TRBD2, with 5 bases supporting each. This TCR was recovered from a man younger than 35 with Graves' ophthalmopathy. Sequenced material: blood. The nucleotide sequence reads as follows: TGTGCCAGCAGCTTAATGTCGGGGCCAGTCTCTGGGGCCAACGTCCTGACTTTC. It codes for CASSLMSGPVSGANVLTF.